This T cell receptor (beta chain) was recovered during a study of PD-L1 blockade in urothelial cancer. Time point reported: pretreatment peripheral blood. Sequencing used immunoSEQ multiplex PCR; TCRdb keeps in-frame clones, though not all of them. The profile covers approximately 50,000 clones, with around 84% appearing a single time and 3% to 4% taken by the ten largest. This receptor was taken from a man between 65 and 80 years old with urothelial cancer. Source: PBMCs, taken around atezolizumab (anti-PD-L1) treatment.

In nucleotides, the CDR3 is TGTGCCAGCAGCAGAACCGGGACAGGGGTTGGAAACACCATATATTTT. Amino acids: CASSRTGTGVGNTIYF. The rearrangement uses TRBV5-5 and TRBJ1-3; 10 bases align to TRBD1. Germline V CDR1 and CDR2: SGHKS, YYEKEE (reference sequence). This CDR3 has 16 amino acids. V lost 4 bases to trimming and J lost 3 bases; unmatched junction nucleotides: 7.